The source of this T cell receptor (beta chain) is a study of T cells in women clearing cervical HPV infection (dated by TCRdb to 2016 to 2019). With regard to the full study: Cases were some 26 women with histologically confirmed HPV16-related CIN3 or worse, including a couple of invasive cancers. An exploratory proof-of-principle case-control study, nested within the Guanacaste HPV Natural History Study in Costa Rica, was conducted to compare TCR repertoires across cervical HPV16 outcomes. Five blinded duplicates per group were added as quality controls, so that 60 or so samples were obtained: roughly 50 participants and 10 replicates. Controls were 25 women whose single incident HPV16 infection cleared within 12 months without precancer or cancer developing. HLA typing was available for only a few women, so HLA type could not be excluded as a confounder. Blood from cases was collected at the visit where the lesion was first found, while blood from controls was collected once the infection could no longer be detected. A median age of approximately 34 years was observed in cases versus more than 37 in controls, and no significant differences in baseline characteristics were found. For cases, a median interval of 149 days, with an interquartile range of about 85 to 200 days, was observed between lesion detection and blood sampling. The parent cohort enrolled roughly 9,400 women aged 18 or older in Guanacaste, Costa Rica, in about 1993 to 1994 and followed the women for more than six years. Cases and controls were matched on year of sample collection and on age within five years. Broad study findings and their caveats: T-cell numbers per sample were unknown, so richness differences could reflect varying T-cell content rather than repertoire biology. TCR repertoire richness was significantly higher in CIN3+ cases than in controls across sequencing depths, while evenness did not differ. Cases had lower TRBV6-7 relative abundance than controls (around 0.11% versus 0.15%; Bonferroni P = 0.0008). Random forest classifiers that combined richness and V gene abundances separated cases from controls with an estimated AUC of around 0.84. The cross-sectional design could not show whether the associations came before the infection or were a result of it, and neither effector/memory subsets nor HPV-specific T cells were isolated.

CDR3 length: 14 amino acids, cysteine to phenylalanine. Of the CDR3's DNA, 33 bases were read; they are in frame from base 1. Per the germline V gene, SGHDT is the CDR1 and YYEEEE is the CDR2. V is reduced by 1 base and J by 1 base, leaving a spacing of 7 bases between them. On this clone: Its antigen is unknown. The read ends 3 residues early relative to the CDR3; the germline J gene fills the gap.

Every participant had a single incident cervical HPV16 infection, and women with prevalent HPV16 infections were excluded. Cervical HPV DNA was detected by MY09/MY11 PCR and genotyped by dot-blot hybridization. Roughly 15 mL of heparinized blood were centrifuged, and the buffy coat was split into aliquots, frozen at -30 degrees C, and then kept at -80 degrees C. QIAGEN kits were used to extract genomic DNA from the buffy coat specimens. The immunoSEQ assay used multiplex PCR to amplify TCR beta CDR3 regions from an average of roughly 1.2 ug of genomic DNA per sample. Primer bias was corrected in the assay by using a complete synthetic TCR repertoire to establish an amplification baseline. Amplicons were sequenced on the Illumina platform. For the original study's pipeline: Error correction of the sequences involved clustering with frequency ratios plus a modified nearest-neighbor algorithm, after which the sequences were analyzed in the immunoSEQ Analyzer using IMGT gene definitions. At each rarefaction depth, TCR richness and evenness were averaged over 20 rarefaction repeats, and samples with fewer sequences than the depth were excluded. Wilcoxon rank sum tests with FDR correction were used to compare relative abundances of V, D and J genes between the groups. Blinded duplicates gave an intraclass correlation of roughly 95% for TCR richness and an average of around 83% across some 62 gene segments. In its TCRdb copy, this immuneACCESS table keeps in-frame sequences only and misses some clones. Where compared with another copy, unresolved V genes explain less than half of these, and the others have no known cause. V and J calls and clone size are as listed in that table; D and trimming were resolved from the DNA. The sample's records list around 46,000 clones. Less than 40% of the sample goes to the ten largest clones.

The receptor was derived from a woman aged 18 to 69 with a cervical HPV16 infection that either progressed to CIN3+ or cleared (not recorded which). The chain links TRBV5-6 with TRBJ2-3; perhaps TRBD1 is the D gene, with 6 bases matching. Sequenced material: blood buffy coat. Partial CDR3 DNA: TGTGCCAGCAGCTTGAACAGGGGCACAGATACG. This gives the protein CASSLNRGTDT. The full CDR3 reads CASSLNRGTDTQYF. The CDR3, completed at both ends by the reference TRBV5-6 and TRBJ2-3 genes, gives the full variable domain DAGVTQSPTHLIKTRGQQVTLRCSPKSGHDTVSWYQQALGQGPQFIFQYYEEEERQRGNFPDRFSGHQFPNYSSELNVNALLLGDSALYLCASSLNRGTDTQYFGPGTRLTVL.